The source of this T cell receptor (beta chain) is a study of T cells in narcolepsy. Produced via immunoSEQ multiplex PCR; TCRdb's table is partial and in-frame only. The data contain 20,000 to 30,000 clones, more than 80% of them singletons. This CDR3 is built from 10 residues. CDR1 is MNHEY and CDR2 is SMNVEV in the germline V gene (reference sequence). The sequencing sample was made of CD45RA- memory CD4+ T cells from PBMCs. This clonotype was obtained from a human donor with narcolepsy. This sequence joins TRBV27 and TRBJ1-5, with D maybe TRBD1 (5 bases). CDR3 protein: CPLPGEPQHF. CDR3 nucleotides: TGTCCTCTCCCGGGGGAGCCCCAGCATTTT.